The present T cell receptor (beta chain) was sequenced within a study of OX40 agonist ivuxolimab in advanced cancers. As for the study more broadly: Ivuxolimab was an agonistic, fully human IgG2 monoclonal antibody directed against OX40 (CD134), a costimulatory receptor. Peripheral TCRbeta sequencing aimed to test whether ivuxolimab altered TCR sequence diversity and caused clonal T-cell expansion. The paper reports the monotherapy dose-escalation portion (N of about 54 patients) of the phase I ivuxolimab trial. Patients were allowed to have had prior anti-PD-1, anti-PD-L1 or anti-CTLA-4 therapy, and around 41% of the dose-escalation patients had previously received checkpoint inhibitors. Intravenous ivuxolimab was administered to patients every 2 weeks at six dose levels: 0.01, 0.1, 0.3, 1.5, 3 and 10 mg/kg. A male proportion of nearly 85% and a mean age of 60 years, ranging from roughly 23 to 80, were recorded for the dose-escalation cohort. Partial responses were achieved by three dose-escalation patients, of whom one had hepatocellular carcinoma and two had cutaneous melanoma. Among the roughly 52 dose-escalation patients, some 20 had hepatocellular carcinoma, approximately 15 melanoma, 9 renal cell carcinoma and 9 head and neck cancer.

Patients with autoimmune disease history or receiving systemic immunosuppression were excluded from the trial. Peripheral blood for TCR sequencing was collected from all dose cohorts at baseline, on cycle 4 day 1, and on cycle 7 day 1. Samples were obtained from an open-label, multicenter, first-in-human phase I dose-escalation trial of ivuxolimab. Adults with locally advanced or metastatic head and neck squamous cell, hepatocellular, melanoma or renal cell carcinoma were enrolled in the trial. Before TCR sequencing, CD4+ T cells and CD8+ T cells from peripheral blood were sorted into separate populations. The paper's findings and limits, for the study overall: After ivuxolimab, CD8+ T cells had more expanded clones than CD4+ T cells on average. The antigen specificity of the clonally expanded peripheral T cells was not determined. In the 0.1-3.0 mg/kg groups, partial responders were among the patients with the lowest normalized peripheral clonal expansion, particularly in CD8+ T cells. Low levels of normalized T-cell clonal expansion were also seen in some patients who did not respond. At doses from 0.1 to 3.0 mg/kg, clonal expansion was seen in both CD4+ and CD8+ blood T cells between baseline and week 6.

To sequence the TCRbeta CDR3 region, genomic DNA was isolated from the sorted cells. The immunoSEQ Assay was used for sequencing of TCRbeta CDR3 regions. Drawn from immuneACCESS, this table holds only the in-frame rearrangements with V and J called that TCRdb kept. Clones are partly lost; checked studies trace under half to an unresolved V gene and leave the rest unexplained. This sample gives 69,000 or so clones in total; 75% to 90% of them show up just once. Under 7% of the sample is held by the ten biggest clonotypes. With respect to this clone: Its antigen specificity is not known. No much larger clonotype is one base removed from it; base qualities were not supplied.

The sequence was obtained from an adult with an advanced solid tumor such as melanoma, head and neck, liver or kidney cancer. The sequencing here drew on CD4+ or CD8+ T cells sorted from blood, taken in a trial of the OX40 agonist ivuxolimab.

CDR3 sequence: CASSEIVAGGGETQYF. The DNA is TGTGCCAGCAGTGAAATTGTAGCAGGGGGCGGAGAGACCCAGTACTTC. The chain employs TRBV6-1 and TRBJ2-5; 8 bases in between match TRBD1. Taken from cysteine to phenylalanine, the CDR3 has 16 residues. The only DNA kept is the CDR3, 48 bases in frame from the first base. Looking up the germline V gene yields CDR1 MNHNS and CDR2 SASEGT. Here V drops 2 bases and J drops 4 bases, and the junction holds 9 bases not matched to any gene.